This T cell receptor beta chain was identified in a study of identical twins. TCRdb re-derived calls from the 5' RACE reads in MiXCR, one entry per CDR3 protein. The table lists about 720,000 distinct CDR3 sequences, under 9% of them singletons, with roughly 0.9% in the top ten. General observations from the study: Models came in too low on out-of-frame TCR alpha sharing in monozygotic twins.

This clonotype was detected ten times or more. Its antigen is not identified. Germline assignment: CDR1 SGHRS and CDR2 YFSETQ. The CDR3 runs to 14 residues. V was trimmed by 4 bases and J by 2 bases, leaving 12 bases between them. These data also featured in a second study, about yellow fever vaccine responses in identical twins. In that study: Twins' vaccine T cell response reportedly gave the appearance of partial convergence and partial personalization.

This sequence originates from a woman aged 18 to 35 in good health. The sequencing input was PBMCs. The rearrangement joins TRBV5-1 to TRBJ2-5, with D possibly TRBD2 on 5 matching bases. The DNA for the CDR3 is TGCGCCAGCAGCCTGGAGAGGGCACAAGAGACCCAGTACTTC. Its protein product is CASSLERAQETQYF.